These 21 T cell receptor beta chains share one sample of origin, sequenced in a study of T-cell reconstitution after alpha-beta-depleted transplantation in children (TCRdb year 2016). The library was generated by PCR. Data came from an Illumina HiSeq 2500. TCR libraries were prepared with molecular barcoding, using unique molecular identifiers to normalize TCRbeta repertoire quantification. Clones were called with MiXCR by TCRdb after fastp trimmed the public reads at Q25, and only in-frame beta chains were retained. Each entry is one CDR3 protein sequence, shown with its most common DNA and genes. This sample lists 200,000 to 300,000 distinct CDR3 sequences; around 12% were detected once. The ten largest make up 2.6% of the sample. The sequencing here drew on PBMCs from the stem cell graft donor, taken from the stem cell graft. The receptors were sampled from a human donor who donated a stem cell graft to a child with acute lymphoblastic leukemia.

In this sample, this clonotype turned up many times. The CDR3 sequence is CASGAAGQNYGYTF. The CDR3 nucleotides are TGTGCCAGCGGCGCTGCAGGACAGAACTATGGCTACACCTTC. This chain connects TRBV27 to TRBJ1-2; D might be TRBD1 (6 bases). Per germline, CDR1 MNHEY and CDR2 SMNVEV (reference sequence). V lost 8 bases, J lost 2 bases, and 15 bases lay in between. The CDR3 runs to 14 residues.

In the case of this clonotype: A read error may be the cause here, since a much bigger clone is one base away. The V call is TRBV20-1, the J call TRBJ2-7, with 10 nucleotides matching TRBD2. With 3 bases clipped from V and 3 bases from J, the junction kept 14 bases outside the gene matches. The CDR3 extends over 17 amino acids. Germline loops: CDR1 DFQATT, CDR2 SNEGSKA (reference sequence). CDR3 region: CSASDPIAGGLIYEQYF. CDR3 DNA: TGCAGTGCTAGTGACCCAATAGCGGGAGGCCTCATCTACGAGCAGTACTTC.

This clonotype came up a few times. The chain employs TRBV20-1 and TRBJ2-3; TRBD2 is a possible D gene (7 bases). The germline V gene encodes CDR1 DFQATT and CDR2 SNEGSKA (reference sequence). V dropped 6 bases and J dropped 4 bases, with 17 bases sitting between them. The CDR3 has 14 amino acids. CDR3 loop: CSARGPATADTQYF. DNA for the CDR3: TGCAGTGCGCGGGGGCCAGCCACCGCAGATACGCAGTATTTT.

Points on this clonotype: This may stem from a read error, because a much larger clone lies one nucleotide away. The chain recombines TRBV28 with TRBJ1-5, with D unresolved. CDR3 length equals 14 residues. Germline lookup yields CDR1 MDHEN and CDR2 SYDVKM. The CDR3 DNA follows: TGTGCCAGCAGTCTCGGACGGTTCAATCAGCCCGAGCATTTT. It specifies CASSLGRFNQPEHF. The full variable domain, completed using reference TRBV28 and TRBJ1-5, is DVKVTQSSRYLVKRTGEKVFLECVQDMDHENMFWYRQDPGLGLRLIYFSYDVKMKEKGDIPEGYSVSREKKERFSLILESASTNQTSMYLCASSLGRFNQPEHFGDGTRLSIL.

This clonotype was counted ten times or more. CDR3 DNA sequence: TGCGCCAGCAGCCCCCTGCCGGAGAACACTGAAGCTTTCTTT. It is translated as CASSPLPENTEAFF. The chain joins TRBV5-1 to TRBJ1-1; D call uncertain. The CDR3 loop spans 14 amino acids. Trimming took 4 bases from V and 1 from J, leaving 11 bases between them. CDR1 and CDR2 from the germline V gene are SGHRS and YFSETQ.

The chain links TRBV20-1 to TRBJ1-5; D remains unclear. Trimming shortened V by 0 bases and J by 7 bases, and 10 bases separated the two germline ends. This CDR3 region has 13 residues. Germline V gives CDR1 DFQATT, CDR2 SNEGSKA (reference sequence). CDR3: CSARDTDAQPQHF. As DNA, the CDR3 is TGCAGTGCTAGAGATACGGACGCCCAGCCCCAGCATTTT.

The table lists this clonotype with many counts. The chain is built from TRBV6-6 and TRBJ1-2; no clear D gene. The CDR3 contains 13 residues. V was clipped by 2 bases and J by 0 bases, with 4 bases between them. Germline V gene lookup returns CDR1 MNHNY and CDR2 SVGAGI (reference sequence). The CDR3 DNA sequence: TGTGCCAGCAGTTACGATCCTAACTATGGCTACACCTTC. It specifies CASSYDPNYGYTF.

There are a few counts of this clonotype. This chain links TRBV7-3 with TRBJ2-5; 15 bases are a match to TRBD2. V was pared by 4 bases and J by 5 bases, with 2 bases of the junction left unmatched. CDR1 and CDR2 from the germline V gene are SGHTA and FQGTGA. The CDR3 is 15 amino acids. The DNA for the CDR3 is TGTGCCAGCAGCTGGACTAGCGGGAGGGGGGAGACCCAGTACTTC. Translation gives CASSWTSGRGETQYF. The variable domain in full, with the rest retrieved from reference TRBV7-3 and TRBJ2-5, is GAGVSQTPSNKVTEKGKYVELRCDPISGHTALYWYRQSLGQGPEFLIYFQGTGAADDSGLPNDRFFAVRPEGSVSTLKIQRTERGDSAVYLCASSWTSGRGETQYFGPGTRLLVL.

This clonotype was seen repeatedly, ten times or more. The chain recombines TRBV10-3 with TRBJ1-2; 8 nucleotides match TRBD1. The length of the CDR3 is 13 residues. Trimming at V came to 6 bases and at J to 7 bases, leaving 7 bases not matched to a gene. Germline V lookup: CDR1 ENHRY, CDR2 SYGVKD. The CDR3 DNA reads TGTGCCATCAGCCTTAAGGGACAGGCTGGCTACACCTTC. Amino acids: CAISLKGQAGYTF.

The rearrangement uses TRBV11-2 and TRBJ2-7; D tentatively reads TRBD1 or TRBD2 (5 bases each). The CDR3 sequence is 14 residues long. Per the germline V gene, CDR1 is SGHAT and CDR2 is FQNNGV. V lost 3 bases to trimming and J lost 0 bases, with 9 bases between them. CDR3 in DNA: TGTGCCAGCAGCTTTGCTGGGGGCTCCTACGAGCAGTACTTC. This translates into CASSFAGGSYEQYF.

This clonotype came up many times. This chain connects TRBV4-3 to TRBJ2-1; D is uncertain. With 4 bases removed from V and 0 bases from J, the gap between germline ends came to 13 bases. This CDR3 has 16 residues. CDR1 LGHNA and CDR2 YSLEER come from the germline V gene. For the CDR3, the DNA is TGCGCCAGCAGCCTAACACTCCAAAGCTCCTACAATGAGCAGTTCTTC. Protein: CASSLTLQSSYNEQFF.

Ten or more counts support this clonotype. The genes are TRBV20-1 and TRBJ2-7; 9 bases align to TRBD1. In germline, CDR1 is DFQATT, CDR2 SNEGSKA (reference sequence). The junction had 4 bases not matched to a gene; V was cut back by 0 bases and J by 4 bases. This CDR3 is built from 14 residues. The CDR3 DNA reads TGCAGTGCTAGAGATGGACAGGGGATGTACGAGCAGTACTTC. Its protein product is CSARDGQGMYEQYF.

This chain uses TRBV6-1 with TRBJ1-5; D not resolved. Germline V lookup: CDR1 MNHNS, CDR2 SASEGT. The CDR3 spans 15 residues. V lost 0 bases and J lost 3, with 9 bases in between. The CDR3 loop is CASSEATAFNQPQHF. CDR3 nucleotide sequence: TGTGCCAGCAGTGAAGCAACAGCTTTCAATCAGCCCCAGCATTTT.

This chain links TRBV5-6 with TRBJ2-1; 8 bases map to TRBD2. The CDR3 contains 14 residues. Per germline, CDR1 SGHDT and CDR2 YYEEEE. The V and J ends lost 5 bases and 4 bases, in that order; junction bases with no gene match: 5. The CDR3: CASRSGGGYNEQFF. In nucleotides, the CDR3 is TGTGCCAGCAGGAGCGGGGGTGGGTACAATGAGCAGTTCTTC.

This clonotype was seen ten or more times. CDR3 nucleotide sequence: TGTGCCAGCAGCTTAGATTGGGGGACTGAAGCTTTCTTT. Translated, it gives CASSLDWGTEAFF. The chain recombines TRBV7-6 with TRBJ1-1; a weak D match, TRBD1 (5 bases). Deletions cut 1 base from V and 5 bases from J, with 8 bases between. The CDR3 has 13 amino acids. Germline V CDR1 and CDR2: SGHVS, FNYEAQ.

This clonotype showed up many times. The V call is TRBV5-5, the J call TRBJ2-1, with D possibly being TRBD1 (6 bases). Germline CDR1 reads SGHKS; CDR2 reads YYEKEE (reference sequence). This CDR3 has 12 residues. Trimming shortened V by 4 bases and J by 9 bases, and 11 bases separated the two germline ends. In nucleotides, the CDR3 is TGTGCCAGCAGCGTCACAGGGTCTGAGCAGTTCTTC. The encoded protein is CASSVTGSEQFF.

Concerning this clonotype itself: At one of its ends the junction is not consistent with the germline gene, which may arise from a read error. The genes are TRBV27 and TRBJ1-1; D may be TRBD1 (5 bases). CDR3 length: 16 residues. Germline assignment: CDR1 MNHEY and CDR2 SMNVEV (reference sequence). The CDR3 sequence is CTSSLAVGQGGTEAFF. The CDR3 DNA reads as TGCACCAGCAGTTTGGCGGTCGGCCAGGGAGGGACTGAAGCTTTCTTT.

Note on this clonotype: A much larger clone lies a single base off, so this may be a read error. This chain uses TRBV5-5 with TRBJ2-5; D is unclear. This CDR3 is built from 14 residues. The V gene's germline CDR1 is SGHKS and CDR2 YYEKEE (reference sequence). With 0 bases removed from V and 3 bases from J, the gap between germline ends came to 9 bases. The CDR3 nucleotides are TGTGCCAGCAGCTTGGTGTGGACGGAAGAGACCCAGTACTTC. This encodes CASSLVWTEETQYF.

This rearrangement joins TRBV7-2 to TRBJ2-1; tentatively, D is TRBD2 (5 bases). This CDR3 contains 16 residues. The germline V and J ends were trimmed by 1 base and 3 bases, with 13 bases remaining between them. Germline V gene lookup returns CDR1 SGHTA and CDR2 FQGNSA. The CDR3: CASSLGSDGLYNEQFF. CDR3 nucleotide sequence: TGTGCCAGCAGCTTAGGGTCGGACGGACTCTACAATGAGCAGTTCTTC.

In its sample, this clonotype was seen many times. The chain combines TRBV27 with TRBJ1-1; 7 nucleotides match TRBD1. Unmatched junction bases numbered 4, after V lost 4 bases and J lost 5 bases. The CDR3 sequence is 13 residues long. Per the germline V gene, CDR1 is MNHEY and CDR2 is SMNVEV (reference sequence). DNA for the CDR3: TGTGCCAGCAGTTCTTACAGGGGAACTGAAGCTTTCTTT. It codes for CASSSYRGTEAFF.

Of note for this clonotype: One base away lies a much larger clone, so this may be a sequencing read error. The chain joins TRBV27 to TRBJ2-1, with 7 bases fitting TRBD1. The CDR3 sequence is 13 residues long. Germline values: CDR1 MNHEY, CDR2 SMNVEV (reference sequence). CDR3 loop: CASRQGSVDEHFF. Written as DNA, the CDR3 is TGTGCCAGCAGACAGGGGTCGGTCGATGAGCACTTCTTC.